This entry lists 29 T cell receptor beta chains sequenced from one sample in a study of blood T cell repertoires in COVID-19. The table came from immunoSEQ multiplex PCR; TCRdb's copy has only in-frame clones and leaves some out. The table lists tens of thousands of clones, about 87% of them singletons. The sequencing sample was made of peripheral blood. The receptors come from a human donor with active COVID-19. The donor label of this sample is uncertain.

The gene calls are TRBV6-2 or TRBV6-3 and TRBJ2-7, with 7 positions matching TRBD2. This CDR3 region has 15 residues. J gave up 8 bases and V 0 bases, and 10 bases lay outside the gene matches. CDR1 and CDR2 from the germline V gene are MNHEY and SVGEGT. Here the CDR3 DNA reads TGTGCCAGCAGTTACTCCGGGAGGCCTGGACGAAAGCAGTACTTC. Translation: CASSYSGRPGRKQYF.

The CDR3 protein is CATSEGTGDRYIQYF. The DNA for the CDR3 is TGTGCCACCAGTGAAGGTACAGGGGACAGGTACATTCAGTACTTC. The rearrangement uses TRBV24-1 and TRBJ2-4, with 8 bases aligning to TRBD1. This CDR3 region has 15 residues. Per the germline V gene, CDR1 is KGHDR and CDR2 is SFDVKD. V lost 4 bases and J lost 8; bases outside the gene matches: 9.

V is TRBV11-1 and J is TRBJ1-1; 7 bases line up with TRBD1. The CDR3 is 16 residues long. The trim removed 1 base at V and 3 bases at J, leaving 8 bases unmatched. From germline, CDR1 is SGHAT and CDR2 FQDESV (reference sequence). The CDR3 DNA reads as TGTGCCAGCAGCTTAGTAGGGGGCGGGTTCGACACTGAAGCTTTCTTT. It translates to CASSLVGGGFDTEAFF.

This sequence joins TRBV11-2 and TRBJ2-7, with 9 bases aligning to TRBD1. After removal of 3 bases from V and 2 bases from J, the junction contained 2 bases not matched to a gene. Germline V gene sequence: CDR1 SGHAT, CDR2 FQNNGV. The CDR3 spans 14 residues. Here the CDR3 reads CASSLTGGPYEQYF. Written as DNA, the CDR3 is TGTGCCAGCAGCTTGACAGGGGGTCCCTACGAGCAGTACTTC.

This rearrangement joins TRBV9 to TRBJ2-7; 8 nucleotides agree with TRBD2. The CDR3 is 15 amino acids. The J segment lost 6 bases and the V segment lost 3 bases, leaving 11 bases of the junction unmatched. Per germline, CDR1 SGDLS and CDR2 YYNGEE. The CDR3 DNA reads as TGTGCCAGCAGCGCGGGGGGGGCTCAAAGCCTCGAGCAGTACTTC. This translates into CASSAGGAQSLEQYF.

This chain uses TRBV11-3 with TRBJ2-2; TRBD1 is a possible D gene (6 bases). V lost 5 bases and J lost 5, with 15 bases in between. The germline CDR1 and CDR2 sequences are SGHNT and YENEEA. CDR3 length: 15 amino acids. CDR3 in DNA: TGTGCCAGCAGCCCAGGGGTGGGGCGGACCGGGGAGCTGTTTTTT. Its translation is CASSPGVGRTGELFF.

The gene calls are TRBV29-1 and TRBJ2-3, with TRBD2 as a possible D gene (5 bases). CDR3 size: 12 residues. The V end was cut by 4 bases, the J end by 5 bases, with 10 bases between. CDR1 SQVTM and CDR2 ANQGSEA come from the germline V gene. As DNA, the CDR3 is TGCAGCGTTGTTCGGGGATTAGATACGCAGTATTTT. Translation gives CSVVRGLDTQYF.

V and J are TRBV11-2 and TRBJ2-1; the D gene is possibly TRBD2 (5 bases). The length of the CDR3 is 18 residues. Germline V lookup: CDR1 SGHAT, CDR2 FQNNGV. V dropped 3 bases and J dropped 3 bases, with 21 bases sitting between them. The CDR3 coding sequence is TGTGCCAGCAGCTTGGGGAGACTTGGGGTATCCTACTACAATGAGCAGTTCTTC. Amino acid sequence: CASSLGRLGVSYYNEQFF.

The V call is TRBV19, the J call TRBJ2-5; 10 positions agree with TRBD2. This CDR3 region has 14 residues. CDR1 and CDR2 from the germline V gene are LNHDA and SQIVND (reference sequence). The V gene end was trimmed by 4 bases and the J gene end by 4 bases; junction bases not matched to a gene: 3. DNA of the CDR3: TGTGCCAGTAGTACGACTAGCGGGCCAGAGACCCAGTACTTC. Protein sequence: CASSTTSGPETQYF.

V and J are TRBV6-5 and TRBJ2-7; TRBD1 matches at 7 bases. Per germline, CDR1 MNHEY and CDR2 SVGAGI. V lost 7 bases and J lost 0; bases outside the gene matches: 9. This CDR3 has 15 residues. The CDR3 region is CASTLGDSNSYEQYF. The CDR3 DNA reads TGTGCCAGCACCTTAGGGGACAGTAACTCCTACGAGCAGTACTTC.

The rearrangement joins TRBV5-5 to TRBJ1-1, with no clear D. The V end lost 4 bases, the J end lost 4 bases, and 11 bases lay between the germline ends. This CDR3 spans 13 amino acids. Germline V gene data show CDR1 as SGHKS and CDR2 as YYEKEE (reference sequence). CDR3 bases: TGTGCCAGCAGCCGCCCGGGGAGCACTGAAGCTTTCTTT. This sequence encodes CASSRPGSTEAFF. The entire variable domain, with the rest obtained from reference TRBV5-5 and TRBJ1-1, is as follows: DAGVTQSPTHLIKTRGQQVTLRCSPISGHKSVSWYQQVLGQGPQFIFQYYEKEERGRGNFPDRFSARQFPNYSSELNVNALLLGDSALYLCASSRPGSTEAFFGQGTRLTVV.

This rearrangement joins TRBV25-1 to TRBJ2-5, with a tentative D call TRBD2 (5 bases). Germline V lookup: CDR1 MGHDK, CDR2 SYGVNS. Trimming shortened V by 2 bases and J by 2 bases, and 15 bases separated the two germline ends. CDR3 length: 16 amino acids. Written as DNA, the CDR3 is TGTGCCAGCAGTGAAAGTGGTAGAGGGCGGCAAGAGACCCAGTACTTC. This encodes CASSESGRGRQETQYF.

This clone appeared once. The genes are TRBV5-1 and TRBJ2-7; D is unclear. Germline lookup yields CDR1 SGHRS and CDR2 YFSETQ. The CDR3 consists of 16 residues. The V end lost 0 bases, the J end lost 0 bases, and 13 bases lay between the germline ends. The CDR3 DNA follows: TGCGCCAGCAGCTTGGGTTTGGGCATCCTCTCCTACGAGCAGTACTTC. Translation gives CASSLGLGILSYEQYF. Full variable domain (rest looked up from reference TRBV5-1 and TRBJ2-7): KAGVTQTPRYLIKTRGQQVTLSCSPISGHRSVSWYQQTPGQGLQFLFEYFSETQRNKGNFPGRFSGRQFSNSRSEMNVSTLELGDSALYLCASSLGLGILSYEQYFGPGTRLTVT.

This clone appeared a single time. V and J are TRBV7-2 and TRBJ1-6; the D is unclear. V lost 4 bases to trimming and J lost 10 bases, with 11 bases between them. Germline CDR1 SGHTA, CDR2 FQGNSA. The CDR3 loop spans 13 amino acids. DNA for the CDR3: TGTGCCAGCAGCTCCGACAACGAATCACCCCTCCACTTT. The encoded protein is CASSSDNESPLHF.

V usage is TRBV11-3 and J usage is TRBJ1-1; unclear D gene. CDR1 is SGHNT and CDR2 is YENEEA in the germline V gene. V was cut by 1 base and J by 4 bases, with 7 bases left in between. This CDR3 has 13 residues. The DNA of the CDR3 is TGTGCCAGCAGCTTAGTAGTCGGCACTGAAGCTTTCTTT. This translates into CASSLVVGTEAFF.

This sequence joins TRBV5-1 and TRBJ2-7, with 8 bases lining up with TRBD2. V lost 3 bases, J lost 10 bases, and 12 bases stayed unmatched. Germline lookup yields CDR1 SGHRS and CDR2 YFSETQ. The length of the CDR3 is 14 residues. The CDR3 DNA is TGCGCCAGCAGCTATAGCGGGGAAGGCGGGTTCCAGTACTTC. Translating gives CASSYSGEGGFQYF.

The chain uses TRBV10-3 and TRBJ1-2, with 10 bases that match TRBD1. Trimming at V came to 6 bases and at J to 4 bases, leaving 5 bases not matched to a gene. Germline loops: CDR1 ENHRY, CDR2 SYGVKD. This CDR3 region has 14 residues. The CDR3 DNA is TGTGCCATCAGGGGGACAGGGGATAGCTATGGCTACACCTTC. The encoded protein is CAIRGTGDSYGYTF.

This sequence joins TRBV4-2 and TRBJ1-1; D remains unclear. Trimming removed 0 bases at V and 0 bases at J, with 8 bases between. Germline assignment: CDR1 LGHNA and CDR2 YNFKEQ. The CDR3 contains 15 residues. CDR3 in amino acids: CASSQDGRLNTEAFF. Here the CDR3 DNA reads TGTGCCAGCAGCCAAGATGGCAGATTGAACACTGAAGCTTTCTTT.

CDR3 protein: CASSGGATYNEQFF. The CDR3, as DNA: TGTGCCAGTAGCGGGGGGGCTACCTACAATGAGCAGTTCTTC. The rearrangement uses TRBV2 and TRBJ2-1; 11 bases map to TRBD2. The CDR3 totals 14 residues. After removal of 9 bases from V and 2 bases from J, the junction contained 3 bases not matched to a gene. Germline assignment: CDR1 SNHLY and CDR2 FYNNEI.

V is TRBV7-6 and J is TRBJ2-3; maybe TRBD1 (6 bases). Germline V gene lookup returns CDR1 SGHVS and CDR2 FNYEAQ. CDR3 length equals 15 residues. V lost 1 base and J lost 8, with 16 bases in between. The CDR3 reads CASSLGAGKGGTQYF. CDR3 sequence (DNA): TGTGCCAGCAGCTTAGGGGCAGGGAAAGGGGGTACGCAGTATTTT.

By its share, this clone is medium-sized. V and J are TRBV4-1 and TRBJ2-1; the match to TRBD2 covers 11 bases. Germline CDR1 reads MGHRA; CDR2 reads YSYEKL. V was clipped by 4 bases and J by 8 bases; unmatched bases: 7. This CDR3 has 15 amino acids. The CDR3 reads CASSLRGSGRDEQFF. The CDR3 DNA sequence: TGCGCCAGCAGCCTCCGGGGTAGCGGGAGGGATGAGCAGTTCTTC.

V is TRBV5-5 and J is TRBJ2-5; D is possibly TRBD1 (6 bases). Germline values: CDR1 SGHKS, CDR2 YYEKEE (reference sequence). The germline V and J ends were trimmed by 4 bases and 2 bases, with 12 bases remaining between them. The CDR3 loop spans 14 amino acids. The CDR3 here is CASSRDTQQETQYF. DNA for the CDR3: TGTGCCAGCAGCCGGGACACACAACAAGAGACCCAGTACTTC.

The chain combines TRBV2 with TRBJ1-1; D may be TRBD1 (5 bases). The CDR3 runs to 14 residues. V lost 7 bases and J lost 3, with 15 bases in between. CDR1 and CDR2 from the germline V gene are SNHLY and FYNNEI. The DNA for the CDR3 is TGTGCCAGCACACCCACGGGAGGGGACACTGAAGCTTTCTTT. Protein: CASTPTGGDTEAFF.

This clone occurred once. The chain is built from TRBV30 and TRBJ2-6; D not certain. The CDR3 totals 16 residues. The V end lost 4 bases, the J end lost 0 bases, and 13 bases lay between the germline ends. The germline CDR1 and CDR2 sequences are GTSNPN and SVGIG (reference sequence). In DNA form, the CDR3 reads TGTGCCTGGACCCAGACGGCGGTCTCTGGGGCCAACGTCCTGACTTTC. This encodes CAWTQTAVSGANVLTF.

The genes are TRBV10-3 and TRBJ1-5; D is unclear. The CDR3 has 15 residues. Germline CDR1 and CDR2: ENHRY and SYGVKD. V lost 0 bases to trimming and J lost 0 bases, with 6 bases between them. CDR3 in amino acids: CAISESQISNQPQHF. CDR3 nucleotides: TGTGCCATCAGTGAGTCGCAGATTAGCAATCAGCCCCAGCATTTT.

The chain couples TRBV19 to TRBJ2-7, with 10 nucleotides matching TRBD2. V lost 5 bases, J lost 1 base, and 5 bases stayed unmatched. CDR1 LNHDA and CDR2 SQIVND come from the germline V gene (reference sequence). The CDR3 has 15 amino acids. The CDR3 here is CASSYTSGKSYEQYF. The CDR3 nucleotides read TGTGCCAGTAGTTACACTAGCGGGAAATCCTACGAGCAGTACTTC.

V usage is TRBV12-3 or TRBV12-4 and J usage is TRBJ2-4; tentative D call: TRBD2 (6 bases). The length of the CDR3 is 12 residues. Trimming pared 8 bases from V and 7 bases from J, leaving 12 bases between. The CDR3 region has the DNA TGTGCCAGCTCCTTCGGAGGGAACATTCAGTACTTC. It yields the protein CASSFGGNIQYF.

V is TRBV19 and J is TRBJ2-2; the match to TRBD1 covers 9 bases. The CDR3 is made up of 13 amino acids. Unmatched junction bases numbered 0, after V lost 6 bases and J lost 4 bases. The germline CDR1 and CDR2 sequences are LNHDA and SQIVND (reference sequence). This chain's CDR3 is CASRDRGTGELFF. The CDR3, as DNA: TGTGCCAGTAGGGACAGGGGCACCGGGGAGCTGTTTTTT.

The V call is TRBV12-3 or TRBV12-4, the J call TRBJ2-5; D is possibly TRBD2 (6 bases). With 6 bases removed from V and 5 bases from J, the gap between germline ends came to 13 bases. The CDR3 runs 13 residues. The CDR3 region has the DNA TGTGCCAGCAGGGGAGGTTATGCGGAGACCCAGTACTTC. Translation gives CASRGGYAETQYF.